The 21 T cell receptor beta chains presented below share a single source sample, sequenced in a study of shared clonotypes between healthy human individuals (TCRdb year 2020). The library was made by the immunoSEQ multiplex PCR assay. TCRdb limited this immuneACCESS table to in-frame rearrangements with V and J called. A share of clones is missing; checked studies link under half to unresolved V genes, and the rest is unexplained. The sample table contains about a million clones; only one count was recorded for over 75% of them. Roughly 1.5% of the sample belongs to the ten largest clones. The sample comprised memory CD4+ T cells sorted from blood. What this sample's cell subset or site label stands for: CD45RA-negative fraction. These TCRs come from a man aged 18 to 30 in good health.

The DNA of the CDR3 is TGTGCCTGGAGCATGGGGATCGGCGGTCGTAATTCACCCCTCCACTTT. Translated: CAWSMGIGGRNSPLHF. The chain carries TRBV30 and TRBJ1-6; no clear D. This CDR3 is 16 amino acids long. Germline CDR1 is GTSNPN and CDR2 is SVGIG (reference sequence). V shed 3 bases and J shed 6 bases, with 18 bases lying between them.

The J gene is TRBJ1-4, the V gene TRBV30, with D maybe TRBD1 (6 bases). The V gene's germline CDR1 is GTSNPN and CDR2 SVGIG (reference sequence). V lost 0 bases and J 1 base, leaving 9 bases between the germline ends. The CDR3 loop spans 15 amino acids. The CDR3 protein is CAWSVRGRTNEKLFF. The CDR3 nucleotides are TGTGCCTGGAGTGTTCGGGGGCGAACTAATGAAAAACTGTTTTTT.

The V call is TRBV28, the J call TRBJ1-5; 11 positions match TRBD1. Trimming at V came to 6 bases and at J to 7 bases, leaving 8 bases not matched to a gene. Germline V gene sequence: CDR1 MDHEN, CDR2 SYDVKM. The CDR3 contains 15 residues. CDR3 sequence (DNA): TGTGCCAGCAGGCGGGACAGGGGGATAGGGCAGCCCCAGCATTTT. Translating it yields CASRRDRGIGQPQHF.

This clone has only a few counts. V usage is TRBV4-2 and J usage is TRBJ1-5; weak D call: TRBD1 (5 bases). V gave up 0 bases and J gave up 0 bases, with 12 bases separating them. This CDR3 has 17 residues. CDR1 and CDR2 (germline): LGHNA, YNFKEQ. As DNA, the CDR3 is TGTGCCAGCAGCCAAGAGGGCGGGGGTCATAGCAATCAGCCCCAGCATTTT. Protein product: CASSQEGGGHSNQPQHF.

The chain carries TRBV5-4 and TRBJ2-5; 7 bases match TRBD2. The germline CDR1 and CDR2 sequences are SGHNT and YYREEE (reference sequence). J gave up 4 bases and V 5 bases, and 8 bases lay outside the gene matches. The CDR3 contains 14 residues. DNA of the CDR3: TGTGCCAGCAGGACGGGCGGGGGTAGAGAGACCCAGTACTTC. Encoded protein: CASRTGGGRETQYF.

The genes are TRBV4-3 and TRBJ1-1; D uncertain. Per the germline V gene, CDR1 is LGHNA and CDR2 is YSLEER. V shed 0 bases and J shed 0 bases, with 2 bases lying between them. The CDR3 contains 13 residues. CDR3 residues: CASSQELNTEAFF. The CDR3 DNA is TGCGCCAGCAGCCAAGAGTTGAACACTGAAGCTTTCTTT.

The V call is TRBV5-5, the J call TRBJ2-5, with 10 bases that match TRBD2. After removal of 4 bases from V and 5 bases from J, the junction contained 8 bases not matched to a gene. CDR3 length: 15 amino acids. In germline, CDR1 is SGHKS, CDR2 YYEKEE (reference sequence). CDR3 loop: CASSLGTSGAETQYF. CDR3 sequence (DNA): TGTGCCAGCAGCCTAGGAACTAGCGGGGCGGAGACCCAGTACTTC.

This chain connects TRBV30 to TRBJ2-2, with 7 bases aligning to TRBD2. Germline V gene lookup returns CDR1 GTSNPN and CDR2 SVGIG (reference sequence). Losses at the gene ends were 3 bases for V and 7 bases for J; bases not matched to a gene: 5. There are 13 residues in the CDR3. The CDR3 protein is CAWSLTSDGELFF. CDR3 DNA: TGTGCCTGGAGCCTAACTAGCGACGGGGAGCTGTTTTTT. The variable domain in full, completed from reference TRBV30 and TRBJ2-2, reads SQTIHQWPATLVQPVGSPLSLECTVEGTSNPNLYWYRQAAGRGLQLLFYSVGIGQISSEVPQNLSASRPQDRQFILSSKKLLLSDSGFYLCAWSLTSDGELFFGEGSRLTVL.

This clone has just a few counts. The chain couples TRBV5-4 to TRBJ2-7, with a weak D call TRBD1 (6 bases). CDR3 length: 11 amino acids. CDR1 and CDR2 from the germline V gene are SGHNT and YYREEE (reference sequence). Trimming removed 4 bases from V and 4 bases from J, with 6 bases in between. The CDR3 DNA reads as TGTGCCAGCAGCCAGGGGTACGAGCAGTACTTC. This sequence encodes CASSQGYEQYF.

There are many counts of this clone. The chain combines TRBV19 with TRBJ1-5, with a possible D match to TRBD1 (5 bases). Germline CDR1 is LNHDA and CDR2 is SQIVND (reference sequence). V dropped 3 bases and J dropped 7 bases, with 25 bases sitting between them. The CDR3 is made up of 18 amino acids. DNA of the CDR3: TGTGCCAGTAGTATCACGAGTGTTTGGGGGGTCGATGGCCAGCCCCAGCATTTT. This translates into CASSITSVWGVDGQPQHF.

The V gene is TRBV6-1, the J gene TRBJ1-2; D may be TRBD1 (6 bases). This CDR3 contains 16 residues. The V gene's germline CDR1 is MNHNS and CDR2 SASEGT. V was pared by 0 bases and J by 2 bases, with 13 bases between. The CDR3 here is CASSEARGALNYGYTF. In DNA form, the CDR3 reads TGTGCCAGCAGTGAAGCGAGGGGGGCTCTCAACTATGGCTACACCTTC.

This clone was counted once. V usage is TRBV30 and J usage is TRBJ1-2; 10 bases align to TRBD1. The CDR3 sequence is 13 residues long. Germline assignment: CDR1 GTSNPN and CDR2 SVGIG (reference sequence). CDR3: CASTGGLDYGYTF. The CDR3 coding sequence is TGTGCTTCGACAGGGGGCCTCGACTATGGCTACACCTTC.

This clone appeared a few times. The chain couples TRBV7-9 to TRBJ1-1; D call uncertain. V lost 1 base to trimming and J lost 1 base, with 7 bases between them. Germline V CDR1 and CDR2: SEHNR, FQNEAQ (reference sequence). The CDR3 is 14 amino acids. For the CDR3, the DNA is TGTGCCAGCAGCTTAGGGGTCGGGAACACTGAAGCTTTCTTT. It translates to CASSLGVGNTEAFF.

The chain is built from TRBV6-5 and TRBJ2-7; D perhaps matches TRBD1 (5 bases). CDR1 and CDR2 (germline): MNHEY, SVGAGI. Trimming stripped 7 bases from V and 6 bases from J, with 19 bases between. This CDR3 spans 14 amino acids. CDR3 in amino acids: CASTASGARAEQYF. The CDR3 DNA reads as TGTGCCAGCACCGCCAGTGGGGCACGAGCCGAGCAGTACTTC.

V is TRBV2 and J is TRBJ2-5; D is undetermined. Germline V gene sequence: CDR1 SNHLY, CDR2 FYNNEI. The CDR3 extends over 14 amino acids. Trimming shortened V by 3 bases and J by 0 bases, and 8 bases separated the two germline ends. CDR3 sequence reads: CASSDIRYQETQYF. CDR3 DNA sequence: TGTGCCAGCAGTGATATTAGGTACCAAGAGACCCAGTACTTC.

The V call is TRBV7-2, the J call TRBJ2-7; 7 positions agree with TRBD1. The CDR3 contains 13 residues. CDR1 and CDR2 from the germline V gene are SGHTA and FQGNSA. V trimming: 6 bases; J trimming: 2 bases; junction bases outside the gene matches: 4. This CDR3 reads CASSWTGAYEQYF. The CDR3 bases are TGTGCCAGCAGTTGGACAGGAGCCTACGAGCAGTACTTC.

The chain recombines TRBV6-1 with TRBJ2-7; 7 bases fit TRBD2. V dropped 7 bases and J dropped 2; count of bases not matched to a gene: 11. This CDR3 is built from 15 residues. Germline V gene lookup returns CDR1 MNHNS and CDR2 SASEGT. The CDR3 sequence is CASITAGATAYEQYF. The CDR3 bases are TGTGCCAGCATTACCGCGGGAGCCACCGCCTACGAGCAGTACTTC.

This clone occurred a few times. CDR3 coding DNA: TGCGCCAGCAGCCAAGACAGGAAAGAGACCCAGTACTTC. It codes for CASSQDRKETQYF. The chain is built from TRBV4-3 and TRBJ2-5; D not certain. V lost 0 bases to trimming and J lost 3 bases, with 5 bases between them. The CDR3 is 13 amino acids. Germline CDR1 is LGHNA and CDR2 is YSLEER.

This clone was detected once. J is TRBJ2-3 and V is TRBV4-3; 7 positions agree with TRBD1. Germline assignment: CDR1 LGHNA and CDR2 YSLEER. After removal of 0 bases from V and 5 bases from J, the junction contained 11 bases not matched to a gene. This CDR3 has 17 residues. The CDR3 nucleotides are TGCGCCAGCAGCCAAGACCACCGTACAGGGGTAGGAGATACGCAGTATTTT. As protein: CASSQDHRTGVGDTQYF.

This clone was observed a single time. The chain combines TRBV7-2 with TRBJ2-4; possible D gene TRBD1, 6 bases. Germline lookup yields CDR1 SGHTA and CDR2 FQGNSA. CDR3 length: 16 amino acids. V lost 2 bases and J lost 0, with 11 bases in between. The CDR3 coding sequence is TGTGCCAGCAGCTTATTGACAGGACTAGCCAAAAACATTCAGTACTTC. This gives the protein CASSLLTGLAKNIQYF.

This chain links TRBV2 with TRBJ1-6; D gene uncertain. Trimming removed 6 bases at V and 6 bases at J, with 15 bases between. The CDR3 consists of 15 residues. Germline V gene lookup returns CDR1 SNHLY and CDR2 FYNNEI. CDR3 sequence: CASRGPVLSNSPLHF. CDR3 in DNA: TGTGCCAGCAGGGGCCCAGTTCTCTCTAATTCACCCCTCCACTTT.